This note documents a single T cell receptor beta chain sequence. The antigen is not known. CD4+ cells underwent separation, giving CD45RA+ naive and CD45RA-negative memory subsets. The germline V and J ends were trimmed by 0 bases and 3 bases, with 11 bases remaining between them. The germline V gene has CDR1 SGHRS and CDR2 YFSETQ. The CDR3 length is 15 residues. Using immunoSEQ multiplex PCR, the repertoire was profiled, and TCRdb retains in-frame clones only, with some absent. The sample carries around 2.1 million clones, approximately 96% recorded once. The data were obtained in a study of shared clonotypes between healthy human individuals. Overall study results and limits: Naive subsets generally exceeded memory subsets in estimated richness. Naive CD4 clonotypes overlapped across a few donors at 4.5% to 5.5%.

This TCR was sampled from a man aged 18 to 30 in good health. The source material was naive CD4+ T cells sorted from blood. Subset of the sample: CD45RA+ positively selected. The V and J genes are TRBV5-1 and TRBJ2-3; possibly TRBD2 for D (6 bases). CDR3 DNA: TGCGCCAGCAGCTTGGTACTAGCCACGACAGATACGCAGTATTTT. Amino acid sequence: CASSLVLATTDTQYF.